These 2 T cell receptor beta chains were all obtained from the same sample, sequenced in a study of T cell responses to AZD1222 COVID-19 vaccine. Libraries were prepared by immunoSEQ multiplex PCR; TCRdb keeps only in-frame clonotypes and omits some of them. The repertoire holds about 120,000 clones, with about 90% as singletons. The sample in question was peripheral blood, obtained on day 0 of AZD1222 vaccination. All receptors come from an adult in good health.

The chain recombines TRBV15 with TRBJ1-5; D call uncertain. Germline CDR1 reads LNHNV; CDR2 reads YYDKDF (reference sequence). CDR3 length: 16 amino acids. The V gene lost 0 bases and the J gene lost 5 bases, with 14 bases spanning the gap. CDR3 protein: CATSRDIWQRDQPQHF. The CDR3 bases are TGTGCCACCAGCAGAGATATATGGCAGCGCGATCAGCCCCAGCATTTT.

The rearrangement uses TRBV5-1 and TRBJ2-7; D might be TRBD1 (6 bases). The length of the CDR3 is 14 residues. Germline CDR1 and CDR2: SGHRS and YFSETQ. Trimming pared 5 bases from V and 3 bases from J, leaving 15 bases between. The DNA for the CDR3 is TGCGCCAGCAGGGTGCCAGGACAGAACTACGAGCAGTACTTC. Translating it yields CASRVPGQNYEQYF.